The 26 T cell receptor beta chains below come from one sample, sequenced in a study of tumor-infiltrating lymphocytes in primary liver carcinoma. cDNA specific to TCR beta was made from 450 to 650 ng of total RNA, with a constant-region primer employed for priming. Three rounds of nested multiplex PCR with slightly modified ARM-PCR produced TCR beta libraries. Primers for the first two PCR rounds were TRBV1-TRBV30 forward primers and a C-beta reverse primer (roughly 10 cycles per round). MiXCR, applied by TCRdb to the multiplex PCR reads, yields one record per CDR3 protein. The sample lists about 100,000 distinct CDR3 sequences, around 66% seen once, with around 10% in the top ten. Unsorted bulk tissue, roughly 20-32 mg of it, served as the source for co-extraction of RNA and DNA. Input material: liver tumor tissue from sampling region 2. The sample's subset: tumor region T2, inferior pole. Source of these receptors: a woman aged 60-70 years with primary liver carcinoma and hepatitis B virus infection.

A note on this clonotype: Without the conserved terminal phenylalanine or tryptophan, this CDR3 likely stems from a read error. The J gene is TRBJ2-7, the V gene TRBV4-2; 11 bases agree with TRBD2. The V gene's germline CDR1 is LGHNA and CDR2 YNFKEQ. Trimming removed 1 base from V and 2 bases from J; junction bases left unmatched: 7. The CDR3 spans 17 residues. CDR3 protein: CASSQVMTSGEPYEQYL. The CDR3 nucleotides are TGTGCCAGCAGCCAAGTAATGACTAGCGGGGAGCCCTACGAGCAGTACTTA.

There are a few counts of this clonotype. The CDR3 loop reads CASGSSASRETQYF. CDR3 DNA sequence: TGTGCCAGCGGCTCGTCGGCTAGCAGGGAGACCCAGTACTTC. The genes are TRBV13 and TRBJ2-5, with D possibly matching TRBD2 (5 bases). V was cut by 8 bases and J by 5 bases, with 18 bases left in between. Germline V gives CDR1 PRHDT, CDR2 FYEKMQ (reference sequence). The CDR3 has 14 amino acids.

In this sample, this clonotype turned up once. A much larger clone differs by one base, so this may be a read error. The J gene is TRBJ2-7, the V gene TRBV14; 8 positions agree with TRBD1. Germline lookup yields CDR1 SGHDN and CDR2 FVKESK. The CDR3 has 19 residues. Trimming cost V 5 bases and J 5 bases; bases outside gene matches: 23. The chain's CDR3 is CASSIQKGQGRVLTDEQYF. CDR3 nucleotides: TGTGCCAGCAGCATACAAAAAGGACAGGGAAGAGTCCTGACCGACGAGCAGTACTTC.

Regarding this clonotype: No conserved phenylalanine or tryptophan ends this CDR3, so it is likely a read error. It is unclear where the CDR3 begins or ends on the DNA, so no DNA is shown, and the CDR3 is as TCRdb lists it. V and J are TRBV29-1 and TRBJ2-2; the table's D call, TRBD1, was not checked against the DNA. The CDR3 has 14 residues if both end residues are counted. Germline CDR1 is SQVTM and CDR2 is ANQGSEA. CDR3 residues: CSVRDRGGTGELSL.

A remark on this clonotype: Given the absence of the conserved phenylalanine or tryptophan at the CDR3 end, a read error is likely. The J gene is TRBJ2-7, the V gene TRBV28; the D is unclear. This CDR3 is 13 amino acids long. CDR1 and CDR2 from the germline V gene are MDHEN and SYDVKM. V lost 6 bases, J lost 0 bases, and 9 bases lay in between. The CDR3 spells CASSHPGSYEQYS. The CDR3 DNA is TGTGCCAGCAGCCACCCGGGCTCCTACGAGCAGTACTCC.

By share, this clonotype ranks as medium-sized. V usage is TRBV11-3 and J usage is TRBJ2-7; D gene uncertain. Trimming took off 7 bases at V and 0 bases at J, with 7 bases between the two ends. CDR1 SGHNT and CDR2 YENEEA come from the germline V gene. This CDR3 is built from 12 residues. The CDR3 sequence is CASTGSSYEQYF. The DNA for the CDR3 is TGTGCCAGCACGGGCAGCTCCTACGAGCAGTACTTC.

On this clonotype itself: Compared with germline, one end of the junction differs, possibly owing to a read error. V usage is TRBV28 and J usage is TRBJ2-7; tentatively, D is TRBD1 (6 bases). The CDR3 consists of 14 residues. Germline V lookup: CDR1 MDHEN, CDR2 SYDVKM. This CDR3 is CASSLYQGNRDQYF. As DNA, the CDR3 is TGTGCCAGCAGTTTGTATCAGGGGAATCGCGATCAGTACTTT.

In the case of this clonotype: A read error may produce the germline difference seen at one junction end. The genes are TRBV2 and TRBJ2-7; a possible D gene is TRBD2 (5 bases). CDR3 length: 14 residues. Germline V gene sequence: CDR1 SNHLY, CDR2 FYNNEI. CDR3 amino acids: CDSNPGTYSYEQYF. The CDR3 DNA follows: TGTGACAGCAATCCGGGAACGTATTCCTACGAGCAGTACTTC. The entire variable domain, with the rest obtained from reference TRBV2 and TRBJ2-7, is as follows: EPEVTQTPSHQVTQMGQEVILRCVPISNHLYFYWYRQILGQKVEFLVSFYNNEISEKSEIFDDQFSVERPDGSNFTLKIRSTKLEDSAMYFCDSNPGTYSYEQYFGPGTRLTVT.

A word on this clonotype: An end of the junction differs from the germline gene, which may be a read error. This chain joins TRBV11-2 and TRBJ2-3; no firm D call. Per the germline V gene, CDR1 is SGHAT and CDR2 is FQNNGV. CDR3 length: 15 amino acids. The CDR3 region is CASSFGPGRIDTQNF. CDR3 nucleotides: TGTGCCAGCAGCTTCGGACCAGGACGCATAGATACGCAGAATTTC. The full variable domain, completed using reference TRBV11-2 and TRBJ2-3, is EAGVAQSPRYKIIEKRQSVAFWCNPISGHATLYWYQQILGQGPKLLIQFQNNGVVDDSQLPKDRFSAERLKGVDSTLKIQPAKLEDSAVYLCASSFGPGRIDTQNFGPGTRLTVL.

This clonotype was counted only a few times. This sequence joins TRBV6-4 and TRBJ2-1, with D tentatively TRBD2 (7 bases). Trimming removed 1 base from V and 6 bases from J, with 10 bases in between. CDR1 and CDR2 (germline): MRHNA, SNTAGT. This CDR3 region has 14 residues. The CDR3 region is CASSDLAGANEQFF. The CDR3 DNA is TGTGCCAGCAGTGACTTGGCGGGGGCCAATGAGCAGTTCTTC.

In the case of this clonotype: The conserved phenylalanine or tryptophan is not found at the CDR3 terminus, so this likely reflects a read error. Because the CDR3's place on the DNA is in doubt, the DNA is left out and the CDR3 is given as listed by TCRdb. The chain uses TRBV12-3 or TRBV12-4 and TRBJ2-2; the D call in the table, TRBD1, was not verified against the DNA. The CDR3 is 15 amino acids long, termini counted. The CDR3 here is CASSVRKGGTGELFL.

Of note for this clonotype: One end of the junction does not line up with germline, which may come from a read error. The V and J genes are TRBV29-1 and TRBJ2-1; 8 bases agree with TRBD2. CDR1 and CDR2 (germline): SQVTM, ANQGSEA. The CDR3 length is 14 residues. The CDR3 reads CSAPGWLAGNEQCF. CDR3 nucleotide sequence: TGCAGCGCCCCAGGGTGGCTAGCGGGCAATGAGCAGTGCTTC.

This clonotype showed up just a few times. V usage is TRBV19 and J usage is TRBJ2-5; D may be TRBD2 (6 bases). This CDR3 is 13 amino acids long. V dropped 4 bases and J dropped 5 bases, with 11 bases sitting between them. Germline V lookup: CDR1 LNHDA, CDR2 SQIVND (reference sequence). In DNA form, the CDR3 reads TGTGCCAGTAGTAGCGAAGGAGGGGAGACCCAGTACTTC. Translating it yields CASSSEGGETQYF.

This clonotype was seen ten or more times. V and J are TRBV29-1 and TRBJ2-1; TRBD1 is a possible D gene (5 bases). Between the trimmed V and J ends, which lost 4 bases and 9 bases, there was a span of 13 bases. The CDR3 is 12 amino acids. Germline loops: CDR1 SQVTM, CDR2 ANQGSEA. The CDR3 coding sequence is TGCAGCGTTGGTGGGGCAGTAGGTGAGCAGTTCTTC. It specifies CSVGGAVGEQFF.

V is TRBV30 and J is TRBJ2-1; D gene ambiguous. Germline assignment: CDR1 GTSNPN and CDR2 SVGIG (reference sequence). The germline V and J ends were trimmed by 2 bases and 4 bases, with 12 bases remaining between them. The CDR3 runs 14 residues. In DNA, the CDR3 is TGTGCCTGGAGTATGGTGAGTTCTTACAATGAGCAGTTCTTC. Amino acid sequence: CAWSMVSSYNEQFF.

Note on this clonotype: Being one base from a much bigger clone, this may be a read error. This sequence joins TRBV18 and TRBJ2-1; 7 bases line up with TRBD2. This CDR3 comprises 19 residues. With V trimmed by 5 bases and J by 8 bases, 24 bases remained unmatched. CDR1 is KGHSH, CDR2 LQKENI, per germline. The CDR3 here is CASSAGALPGLPFSYEQFF. The CDR3, as DNA: TGTGCCAGCTCAGCCGGCGCCCTACCGGGACTACCCTTTTCGTATGAGCAGTTCTTC.

A remark on this clonotype: Compared with germline, one end of the junction differs, possibly owing to a read error. The CDR3 region has the DNA TGTGCCAGCAGCTTAACGTTGGGGGGGATCGGCGAGCCGTACTTC. This sequence encodes CASSLTLGGIGEPYF. The chain recombines TRBV7-3 with TRBJ2-7, with TRBD2 matching over 7 bases. From germline, CDR1 is SGHTA and CDR2 FQGTGA. The CDR3 runs to 15 residues.

On this clonotype itself: The conserved final phenylalanine or tryptophan is absent from the CDR3, which likely points to a read error. DNA of the CDR3: TGTGCCAGCAGCCAAGAAGCAAGGCGGGAGGAGGCCAATGAGCAGTTCCTC. It translates to CASSQEARREEANEQFL. The chain combines TRBV4-2 with TRBJ2-1; TRBD2 matches 8 bases. Germline V lookup: CDR1 LGHNA, CDR2 YNFKEQ. CDR3 length: 17 residues. The junction had 10 bases not matched to a gene; V was cut back by 0 bases and J by 6 bases.

The sample holds a few counts of this clonotype. A much larger clone sits a single nucleotide away, making a read error possible. The genes are TRBV10-2 and TRBJ2-7; possibly TRBD1 or TRBD2 for D (5 bases each). The CDR3 has 14 amino acids. Germline CDR1 WSHSY, CDR2 SAAADI. V was shortened by 2 bases and J by 2 bases, with 10 bases between the two germline ends. The CDR3 sequence is CASSETWGPYEQYF. The CDR3 region has the DNA TGCGCCAGCAGTGAGACGTGGGGACCCTACGAGCAGTACTTC.

Of note for this clonotype: One end of the junction does not line up with germline, which may come from a read error. The rearrangement uses TRBV29-1 and TRBJ2-2; 8 positions match TRBD2. This CDR3 region has 14 residues. Germline CDR1 is SQVTM and CDR2 is ANQGSEA. This CDR3 is CSVEGTSRTWELSF. The CDR3 nucleotides read TGCAGCGTTGAAGGGACTAGCCGAACCTGGGAGCTGTCTTTT.

With regard to this clonotype: Its ends do not fully match the called genes, so a read error is possible. The rearrangement links TRBV6-2 or TRBV6-3 to TRBJ2-7; 8 bases line up with TRBD2. The CDR3 runs 16 residues. Germline CDR1 and CDR2: MNHEY and SVGEGT. CDR3 residues: CASGFAIAGNSYDQYF. CDR3 DNA sequence: TGTGCCAGCGGCTTCGCCATAGCGGGGAATTCCTACGACCAGTACTTC.

As regards this clonotype: Germline and junction disagree at one end, which may indicate a read error. The chain has TRBV12-3 or TRBV12-4 and TRBJ2-7; perhaps D is TRBD1 or TRBD2 (5 bases each). The CDR3 runs to 14 residues. DNA of the CDR3: TGTGCCAGCAGTTTAGGGGGGACCGGCGACGAACAGTACTTC. Protein product: CASSLGGTGDEQYF.

Turning to this clonotype: A read error may produce the germline difference seen at one junction end. J is TRBJ2-2 and V is TRBV11-3; perhaps TRBD1 as D (6 bases). The CDR3 consists of 17 residues. The V gene's germline CDR1 is SGHNT and CDR2 YENEEA. The CDR3 here is CASSPYYSGVDTGELFF. The CDR3 DNA follows: TGTGCCAGCAGCCCCTACTACTCAGGGGTGGACACCGGAGAGCTGTTTTTT.

On this clonotype: An end of the junction does not agree with germline; a read error may underlie this. The chain joins TRBV4-2 to TRBJ1-2, with 7 bases that match TRBD1. CDR3 size: 14 residues. CDR1 and CDR2 (germline): LGHNA, YNFKEQ. Here the CDR3 reads CASGQAGGSYGYTF. The CDR3 nucleotides read TGTGCCAGCGGCCAAGCAGGGGGATCCTATGGCTACACCTTC.

A word on this clonotype: This may be a read error, as it is one base from a much larger clone. The chain employs TRBV30 and TRBJ1-1, with D unclear. V gave up 0 bases and J gave up 8 bases, with 13 bases separating them. The CDR3 is 13 amino acids. CDR1 is GTSNPN and CDR2 is SVGIG in the germline V gene (reference sequence). The CDR3 reads CAWSVPLSSEAFF. The CDR3 DNA sequence: TGTGCCTGGAGTGTACCGCTCAGTTCAGAAGCTTTCTTT.

As to this clonotype: A read error may account for a junction end that differs from germline. The chain combines TRBV29-1 with TRBJ1-4; a weak D match, TRBD1 (6 bases). This CDR3 is 15 amino acids long. Germline lookup yields CDR1 SQVTM and CDR2 ANQGSEA. The chain's CDR3 is CSVSARGQTNEELFF. The CDR3 region has the DNA TGCAGCGTTTCGGCCCGGGGGCAGACTAATGAAGAACTGTTTTTT.